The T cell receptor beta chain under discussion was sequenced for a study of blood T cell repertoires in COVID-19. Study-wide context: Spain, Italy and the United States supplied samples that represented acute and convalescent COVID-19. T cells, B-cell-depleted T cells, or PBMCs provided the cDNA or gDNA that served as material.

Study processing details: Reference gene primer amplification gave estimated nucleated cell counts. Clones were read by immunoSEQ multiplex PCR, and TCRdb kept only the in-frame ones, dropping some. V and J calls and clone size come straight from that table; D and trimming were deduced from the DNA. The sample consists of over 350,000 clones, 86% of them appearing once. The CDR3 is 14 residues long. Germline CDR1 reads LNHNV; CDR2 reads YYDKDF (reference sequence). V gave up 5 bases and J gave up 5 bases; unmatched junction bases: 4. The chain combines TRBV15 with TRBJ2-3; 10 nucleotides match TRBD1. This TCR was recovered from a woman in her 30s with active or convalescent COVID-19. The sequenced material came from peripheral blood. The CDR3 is CATSGRTGGDTQYF. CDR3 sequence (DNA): TGTGCCACCAGCGGAAGGACAGGGGGAGATACGCAGTATTTT.